Listed below are T cell receptor beta chains from one sample, sequenced in a study of CD8+ T cells in alopecia areata. Clones were sequenced by immunoSEQ multiplex PCR, and TCRdb holds only the in-frame ones, with some missing. The sample includes about 200,000 clones, roughly 50% of them seen just once. Specimen: CD8+ T cells sorted from blood. The source is a human donor in good health. Each CDR3 is given with its conserved first and last residue. The D gene is left open where the match is weak. Size is omitted from some rows. Given values are once, few, many or a class for expanded clones.

>few|TRBV7-9|TRBJ1-1|TRBD1
TGTGCCAGCACCGCTGACAGGGATCAAGCTGAAGCTTTCTTT
CASTADRDQAEAFF
>.|TRBV11-2|TRBJ2-5|.
TGTGCCAGCAGCTTAGGATTAGGGGGGCAAGAGACCCAGTACTTC
CASSLGLGGQETQYF
>few|TRBV19|TRBJ1-5|.
TGTGCCAGTACCAACTGGGGTCAGCCCCAGCATTTT
CASTNWGQPQHF
>.|TRBV7-9|TRBJ2-6|TRBD1
TGTGCCAGCAGCCGGGGACAGTCTGGGGCCAACGTCCTGACTTTC
CASSRGQSGANVLTF
>once|TRBV4-1|TRBJ2-7|.
TGCGCCAGCAGCCAAGGACAAGGCAGGGAGCAGTACTTC
CASSQGQGREQYF
>.|TRBV6-1|TRBJ1-2|.
TGTGCCAGTCCGTACGCGCTAGACCTTGACTATGGCTACACCTTC
CASPYALDLDYGYTF
>.|TRBV29-1|TRBJ1-1|.
TGCAGCGTTGTTACCCGGAAAACTGAAGCTTTCTTT
CSVVTRKTEAFF
>few|TRBV29-1|TRBJ2-6|TRBD2
TGCAGCGGCCTGCTAGCGGGGGGAAGATCTGGGGCCAACGTCCTGACTTTC
CSGLLAGGRSGANVLTF
>.|TRBV5-4|TRBJ2-1|TRBD1
TGTGCCAGCAGCGAGTATCAGGGGGCGAGGGGTGAGCAGTTCTTC
CASSEYQGARGEQFF
>.|TRBV6-6|TRBJ1-2|.
TGTGCCGGCAGCGGAGGGGTCGGCTACACCTTC
CAGSGGVGYTF
>.|TRBV5-4|TRBJ2-1|.
TGTGCCAGCAGCCAAGAAGCTACGGCAGGTTACAATGAGCAGTTCTTC
CASSQEATAGYNEQFF